The TCR beta chain under discussion was sequenced for a study of blood T cell repertoires in COVID-19. Study background: There were acute and convalescent COVID-19 samples, and they came from the United States, Italy and Spain. Nucleic acid was either cDNA or gDNA, and it came from T cells, B-cell-depleted T cells, or PBMCs.

CDR3 length equals 14 residues. V gave up 9 bases and J gave up 9 bases, with 20 bases separating them. Germline values: CDR1 KGHDR, CDR2 SFDVKD. The method was immunoSEQ multiplex PCR; TCRdb's version includes in-frame clones alone and lacks a portion of them. The data contain 87,000 or so clones, 85% to 90% of them singletons. Sequencing was performed on peripheral blood. The source of this sequence is a woman at least 80 years old in a cohort sampled during active or convalescent COVID-19. J is TRBJ2-1 and V is TRBV24-1; no clear D. In DNA, the CDR3 is TGTGCCACCCAGAATTCTCCCCCTCAGGTTGAGCAGTTCTTC. Its translation is CATQNSPPQVEQFF.